This record concerns one T cell receptor (beta chain) sequence. The antigen remains undetermined. The input for sorted-subset replicate PCRs was 200 ng DNA, about 30,000 T cell genomes. The authors' processing: As immunoSEQ supplied junction-only sequences (without quality scores), filtering differed. Data came from immunoSEQ multiplex PCR; TCRdb stores just in-frame clones and leaves some out. D and trimming were read from the DNA, whereas the V and J calls and clone size are those reported in that table. The sample holds more than 1,200,000 clones, around 98.5% seen once. This CDR3 comprises 14 residues. Germline CDR1 SEHNR, CDR2 FQNEAQ (reference sequence). V lost 0 bases and J 7 bases, leaving 13 bases between the germline ends. This sample is part of a study of shared clonotypes between healthy human individuals. Whole-study results and caveats: Although depth was large, rarefaction showed that sequencing of the sorted subsets was incomplete.

A CD45RA+ naive subset and a CD45RA-negative memory subset were split from CD4+ cells. The rearrangement joins TRBV7-9 to TRBJ2-7, with D perhaps matching TRBD2 (5 bases). Source material: naive CD4+ T cells sorted from blood. The subset here: CD45RA+ positively selected. The receptor was isolated from a man aged 30 to 45 in good health. CDR3 amino acids: CASSLARGLGEQYF. The CDR3 DNA reads as TGTGCCAGCAGCTTAGCTCGCGGGCTCGGGGAGCAGTACTTC.